This T cell receptor (beta chain) was found in a study of cytomegalovirus exposure and HLA in healthy donors. The PCR had 60 Vbeta and 13 Jbeta primers. Repertoires were generated with immunoSEQ multiplex PCR, while TCRdb's copy carries only in-frame clones and drops some. The sample lists about 120,000 clones; roughly 80% were seen once. Regarding the study as a whole: The study assumed roughly uniform donor sequencing depth for presence/absence analyses. The investigators catalogued 160 or so TCR beta chains as cytomegalovirus-associated. Being productive about 87% or about 30% of the time was typical of most TCR beta V segments in an earlier analysis. The CMV antigen specificity of a few CMV-associated chains was confirmed through in vitro analysis.

As to this clone: Its antigen is not known. The junction departs from germline at one end; a sequencing error may be responsible.

This CDR3 contains 14 residues. CDR1 SEHNR and CDR2 FQNEAQ come from the germline V gene (reference sequence). This receptor was identified in a man aged 30-40 years in good health and CMV-seronegative. The chain recombines TRBV7-9 with TRBJ1-1; 9 positions match TRBD1. The source material was PBMCs. Here the CDR3 DNA reads TGTTCCAGCAGCCCGGGACAGGGATCCGCTGAAGCTTTCTTT. This sequence encodes CSSSPGQGSAEAFF.